The sequence of this T cell receptor beta chain was determined in a study of T cell repertoires in cytomegalovirus infection. Across the study: Public TCR beta signatures provided an indication of both CMV infection and a matching HLA type.

General observations from the study: Dominating the ex vivo response were TCR beta clonotypes that were CMV-specific and HLA-C-restricted.

This clonotype was counted between two and nine times. Its antigen is not identified. TCRdb reanalysed the reads using MiXCR and keeps one entry per CDR3 protein. The table lists about 260,000 distinct CDR3 sequences, approximately 13% of them singletons. The sample taken for sequencing was PBMCs. The clonotype comes from a human donor in good health (CMV status not recorded). Some clones in this sample may be carry-over from other donors' samples.

CDR3 bases: TGCAGCGTTGAAGCCAACGGGCCCGGGAGGACCCAGTACTTC. As protein: CSVEANGPGRTQYF. The V call is TRBV29-1, the J call TRBJ2-5; D is perhaps TRBD2 (6 bases). The V and J ends lost 1 base and 7 bases respectively, with 16 bases between them. Germline lookup yields CDR1 SQVTM and CDR2 ANQGSEA. This CDR3 contains 14 residues.